This T cell receptor beta chain was obtained from a study of OX40 agonist ivuxolimab in advanced cancers. As for the study in general: Patients got intravenous ivuxolimab at 0.01 to 10 mg/kg every 2 weeks. Overall study results and limits: There was clonal expansion of CD4+ and CD8+ blood T cells by week 6 at 0.1 to 3.0 mg/kg.

Method: immunoSEQ multiplex PCR; TCRdb's copy keeps in-frame clones and lacks some. Of more than 70,000 clones listed, under 95% are singletons. Remarks on this clone: Its matching antigen is unknown.

V was pared by 1 base and J by 6 bases, with 11 bases between. The CDR3 totals 14 residues. Germline lookup yields CDR1 SGHDT and CDR2 YYEEEE. V gene TRBV5-6 combines with J gene TRBJ1-5, with D possibly matching TRBD1 (5 bases). The specimen was CD4+ or CD8+ T cells sorted from blood, collected in a trial of the OX40 agonist ivuxolimab. The sequence was collected from an adult with an advanced solid tumor such as melanoma, head and neck, liver or kidney cancer. The CDR3 DNA follows: TGTGCCAGCAGCTTGAGGTTGAGGGGTCAGCCCCAGCATTTT. This encodes CASSLRLRGQPQHF.